These 30 T cell receptor beta chains were sequenced from one sample in a study of shared clonotypes between healthy human individuals. Data came from immunoSEQ multiplex PCR; TCRdb stores just in-frame clones and leaves some out. This sample has about 960,000 clones; 76% occur once, and the top ten carry about 1.5%. Sequenced: memory CD4+ T cells sorted from blood. Subset meaning: CD45RA-negative fraction. These receptors were taken from a man aged 18 to 29 in good health.

Only a few counts were recorded for this clone. The genes are TRBV30 and TRBJ1-5; possible D gene TRBD1, 6 bases. From germline, CDR1 is GTSNPN and CDR2 SVGIG (reference sequence). Trimming removed 2 bases at V and 2 bases at J, with 13 bases between. The CDR3 length is 15 residues. CDR3 DNA sequence: TGTGCCTGGAGTTCCGGGGGCGGGGGCAATCAGCCCCAGCATTTT. The encoded protein is CAWSSGGGGNQPQHF.

This clone was observed a few times. The chain has TRBV30 and TRBJ1-3; D not certain. V dropped 1 base and J dropped 2 bases, with 9 bases sitting between them. Per germline, CDR1 GTSNPN and CDR2 SVGIG (reference sequence). The CDR3 has 14 amino acids. DNA of the CDR3: TGTGCCTGGAGTGGGGGAAGGACTGGAAACACCATATATTTT. Residues: CAWSGGRTGNTIYF.

The chain links TRBV19 to TRBJ1-1; 10 bases are shared with TRBD1. Germline V gene data show CDR1 as LNHDA and CDR2 as SQIVND (reference sequence). The CDR3 is 15 residues long. V shed 6 bases, J shed 1 base, and the junction held 5 bases outside the gene matches. CDR3 bases: TGTGCCAGTAGAAGACAGGGGGCGGCGAACACTGAAGCTTTCTTT. Translated, it gives CASRRQGAANTEAFF.

This sequence joins TRBV29-1 and TRBJ1-2; TRBD1 might be the D (5 bases). The CDR3 extends over 16 amino acids. Germline V gene lookup returns CDR1 SQVTM and CDR2 ANQGSEA. The V end lost 7 bases, the J end lost 2 bases, and 23 bases lay between the germline ends. The CDR3 here is CSALAGTAARNYGYTF. Written as DNA, the CDR3 is TGCAGCGCCTTGGCCGGGACGGCCGCTCGGAACTATGGCTACACCTTC. Together with reference TRBV29-1 and TRBJ1-2, the CDR3 gives the full variable domain: SAVISQKPSRDICQRGTSLTIQCQVDSQVTMMFWYRQQPGQSLTLIATANQGSEATYESGFVIDKFPISRPNLTFSTLTVSNMSPEDSSIYLCSALAGTAARNYGYTFGSGTRLTVV.

The chain employs TRBV7-2 and TRBJ2-7; D ambiguous. The ends were cut back, 4 bases at V and 0 bases at J, with 7 bases in the middle. CDR3 length equals 13 residues. Germline assignment: CDR1 SGHTA and CDR2 FQGNSA. The CDR3 loop reads CASSSYSSYEQYF. CDR3 coding DNA: TGTGCCAGCAGCTCCTACTCCTCCTACGAGCAGTACTTC.

This chain connects TRBV7-8 to TRBJ2-7; D unresolved. The CDR3 spans 16 residues. CDR1 is SGHVS and CDR2 is FQNEAQ in the germline V gene. V gave up 5 bases and J gave up 0 bases, with 17 bases separating them. CDR3 DNA: TGTGCCAGCAGCCCTAGGGTGCGCTCCCTCTCCTACGAGCAGTACTTC. Its protein product is CASSPRVRSLSYEQYF.

This clone was seen a few times. V usage is TRBV7-2 and J usage is TRBJ1-5, with D possibly matching TRBD1 (6 bases). V dropped 5 bases and J dropped 3 bases, with 11 bases sitting between them. CDR1 and CDR2 (germline): SGHTA, FQGNSA. CDR3 length equals 14 residues. The chain's CDR3 is CASSPTGYNQPQHF. The CDR3 DNA reads as TGTGCCAGCAGCCCTACAGGGTACAATCAGCCCCAGCATTTT.

The V gene is TRBV30, the J gene TRBJ1-6; TRBD1 matches at 8 bases. V gave up 4 bases and J gave up 7 bases; unmatched junction bases: 6. The CDR3 length is 14 residues. Germline V gene data show CDR1 as GTSNPN and CDR2 as SVGIG (reference sequence). The CDR3 bases are TGTGCCTGGACCCGGCAGGGGGCAAATTCACCCCTCCACTTT. This encodes CAWTRQGANSPLHF.

The chain recombines TRBV2 with TRBJ1-5; TRBD1 matches 7 bases. Germline V gene lookup returns CDR1 SNHLY and CDR2 FYNNEI. With 11 bases clipped from V and 4 bases from J, the junction kept 8 bases outside the gene matches. The CDR3 contains 13 residues. CDR3 residues: CACGQEENQPQHF. DNA for the CDR3: TGTGCCTGCGGACAGGAGGAAAATCAGCCCCAGCATTTT.

A few counts support this clone. The rearrangement joins TRBV19 to TRBJ1-1; D is undetermined. The germline V and J ends were trimmed by 1 base and 5 bases, with 8 bases remaining between them. CDR1 and CDR2 (germline): LNHDA, SQIVND (reference sequence). The CDR3 contains 13 residues. CDR3 sequence (DNA): TGTGCCAGTAGTATAGGGCCGAGGACTGAAGCTTTCTTT. It specifies CASSIGPRTEAFF.

The rearrangement joins TRBV5-4 to TRBJ1-1, with D perhaps matching TRBD1 (6 bases). The CDR3 runs to 15 residues. Germline V gene sequence: CDR1 SGHNT, CDR2 YYREEE (reference sequence). Trimming left V 0 bases short and J 0 bases short, with 9 bases between. The CDR3 DNA reads as TGTGCCAGCAGCTTGGGGGGGCAGTTGAACACTGAAGCTTTCTTT. It yields the protein CASSLGGQLNTEAFF.

The V and J genes are TRBV6-4 and TRBJ2-7, with 11 bases fitting TRBD2. The length of the CDR3 is 16 residues. V lost 3 bases, J lost 4 bases, and 8 bases stayed unmatched. Germline assignment: CDR1 MRHNA and CDR2 SNTAGT. Here the CDR3 reads CASSDLPGLAAYEQYF. The CDR3, as DNA: TGTGCCAGCAGTGATCTTCCGGGACTAGCGGCTTACGAGCAGTACTTC.

J is TRBJ1-4 and V is TRBV19; D uncertain. The CDR3 covers 14 residues. Germline V gene sequence: CDR1 LNHDA, CDR2 SQIVND (reference sequence). V lost 1 base, J lost 7 bases, and 10 bases lay in between. The CDR3 protein is CASSIGVPPEKLFF. In nucleotides, the CDR3 is TGTGCCAGTAGTATAGGGGTTCCCCCTGAAAAACTGTTTTTT.

This clone has a handful of counts. The rearrangement uses TRBV10-1 and TRBJ2-4, with 7 bases matching TRBD2. From germline, CDR1 is WNHNN and CDR2 SYGVQD (reference sequence). The CDR3 runs 16 residues. V trimming: 3 bases; J trimming: 0 bases; junction bases outside the gene matches: 5. CDR3: CASSDFGGVAKNIQYF. Here the CDR3 DNA reads TGCGCCAGCAGTGATTTTGGGGGGGTAGCCAAAAACATTCAGTACTTC.

CDR3: CASTLSGLGNQPQHF. CDR3 nucleotides: TGTGCCAGCACCTTATCAGGGCTGGGCAATCAGCCCCAGCATTTT. V is TRBV2 and J is TRBJ1-5, with D tentatively TRBD1 (5 bases). V gave up 7 bases and J gave up 2 bases, with 15 bases separating them. Germline CDR1 and CDR2: SNHLY and FYNNEI. The CDR3 is 15 amino acids. Using reference TRBV2 and TRBJ1-5 for the parts outside the CDR3, the full variable domain is EPEVTQTPSHQVTQMGQEVILRCVPISNHLYFYWYRQILGQKVEFLVSFYNNEISEKSEIFDDQFSVERPDGSNFTLKIRSTKLEDSAMYFCASTLSGLGNQPQHFGDGTRLSIL.

Comments on this clone: At one boundary the junction diverges from the germline segment, which might be a read error. The rearrangement uses TRBV9 and TRBJ2-5; TRBD2 matches at 8 bases. Germline V gene lookup returns CDR1 SGDLS and CDR2 YYNGEE. The CDR3 sequence is 14 residues long. CDR3 loop: CARSVSGGLGSQYF. CDR3 DNA sequence: TGTGCCCGCAGCGTCTCGGGGGGGCTGGGGTCCCAGTACTTC.

The chain uses TRBV6-5 and TRBJ2-2, with 8 bases matching TRBD1. Germline trimming cut 5 bases from V and 6 bases from J; bases unmatched to any gene: 5. Germline V lookup: CDR1 MNHEY, CDR2 SVGAGI. The CDR3 sequence is 14 residues long. The CDR3 loop is CASSPDRAAGELFF. The CDR3 nucleotides read TGTGCCAGCAGTCCGGACAGGGCGGCCGGGGAGCTGTTTTTT.

The V gene is TRBV25-1, the J gene TRBJ2-7; 9 bases match TRBD1. With V trimmed by 3 bases and J by 3 bases, 6 bases remained unmatched. CDR3 length equals 15 residues. Germline V gene data show CDR1 as MGHDK and CDR2 as SYGVNS. The CDR3 loop is CASSDLGTGLYEQYF. In DNA form, the CDR3 reads TGTGCCAGCAGTGACCTCGGGACAGGGCTCTACGAGCAGTACTTC.

The chain recombines TRBV4-3 with TRBJ2-1; TRBD2 is a possible D gene (5 bases). CDR1 is LGHNA, CDR2 YSLEER, per germline. Trimming cost V 0 bases and J 9 bases, with 9 bases left between them. The CDR3 is 13 residues long. The CDR3 nucleotides read TGCGCCAGCAGCCAAGAACATCGGGGTGAGCAGTTCTTC. Amino acids: CASSQEHRGEQFF.

This clone was counted a few times. This chain connects TRBV2 to TRBJ1-1; the D gene is possibly TRBD1 (6 bases). The CDR3 is made up of 12 amino acids. The germline V gene has CDR1 SNHLY and CDR2 FYNNEI. V was pared by 8 bases and J by 8 bases, with 15 bases between. In nucleotides, the CDR3 is TGTGCCAGCCACAGGGACCGAGAGGAAGCTTTCTTT. As protein: CASHRDREEAFF.

As to this clone: This same CDR3 is encoded by further DNA sequences in the sample. The gene calls are TRBV2 and TRBJ1-5; D gene uncertain. The germline V and J ends were trimmed by 3 bases and 4 bases, with 7 bases remaining between them. The germline CDR1 and CDR2 sequences are SNHLY and FYNNEI. This CDR3 contains 13 residues. The CDR3 is CASSDTGNQPQHF. The CDR3 nucleotides are TGTGCCAGCAGTGATACGGGAAATCAGCCCCAGCATTTT.

This chain joins TRBV18 and TRBJ2-1; 7 bases fit TRBD1. The germline V gene has CDR1 KGHSH and CDR2 LQKENI. This CDR3 comprises 16 residues. Trimming at V came to 3 bases and at J to 1 base, leaving 6 bases not matched to a gene. DNA of the CDR3: TGTGCCAGCTCACCTCCGGGACAGTCATCCTACAATGAGCAGTTCTTC. Encoded protein: CASSPPGQSSYNEQFF.

The chain joins TRBV7-9 to TRBJ2-7; tentatively, D is TRBD2 (5 bases). Germline-derived CDR1 and CDR2 are SEHNR and FQNEAQ (reference sequence). Trimming shortened V by 1 base and J by 2 bases, and 15 bases separated the two germline ends. The CDR3 runs 16 residues. CDR3 DNA sequence: TGTGCCAGCAGCTTAGTAACCCCCACTAGGGCCTACGAGCAGTACTTC. Its translation is CASSLVTPTRAYEQYF.

The V gene is TRBV10-3, the J gene TRBJ1-5; 7 nucleotides match TRBD1. The V gene end was trimmed by 4 bases and the J gene end by 7 bases; junction bases not matched to a gene: 13. The CDR3 is 16 residues long. In germline, CDR1 is ENHRY, CDR2 SYGVKD. CDR3 nucleotides: TGTGCCATCAGTGGGGAGGGGGCGCTTCTAGGACAGCCCCAGCATTTT. Translated: CAISGEGALLGQPQHF.

The chain has TRBV6-5 and TRBJ1-6; D remains ambiguous. This CDR3 is 13 amino acids long. Between the trimmed V and J ends, which lost 7 bases and 7 bases, there was a span of 11 bases. The V gene's germline CDR1 is MNHEY and CDR2 SVGAGI. The CDR3 protein is CASTSRSNSPLHF. The CDR3 region has the DNA TGTGCCAGCACCTCAAGGTCGAATTCACCCCTCCACTTT.

The chain couples TRBV12-5 to TRBJ2-2, with D perhaps TRBD1 (5 bases). The CDR3 extends over 15 amino acids. Germline loops: CDR1 LGHNT, CDR2 FRNRAP. Trimming left V 2 bases short and J 0 bases short, with 7 bases between. CDR3 region: CASGLSRANTGELFF. Here the CDR3 DNA reads TGTGCTAGTGGTTTGTCCAGGGCGAACACCGGGGAGCTGTTTTTT.

This clone appeared once. This chain joins TRBV2 and TRBJ2-3; D is possibly TRBD1 (6 bases). From germline, CDR1 is SNHLY and CDR2 FYNNEI. This CDR3 is built from 15 residues. V lost 6 bases to trimming and J lost 2 bases, with 15 bases between them. The CDR3, as DNA: TGTGCCAGCAGAGAGGGGACACACTCCACAGATACGCAGTATTTT. It is translated as CASREGTHSTDTQYF.

With regard to this clone: Other DNA sequences from this sample encode an identical CDR3 as well. The chain recombines TRBV30 with TRBJ1-3; weak D call: TRBD1 (5 bases). This CDR3 has 13 amino acids. Germline CDR1 reads GTSNPN; CDR2 reads SVGIG (reference sequence). The ends were cut back, 0 bases at V and 4 bases at J, with 7 bases in the middle. CDR3 loop: CAWSVQAGNTIYF. As DNA, the CDR3 is TGTGCCTGGAGTGTACAGGCGGGAAACACCATATATTTT.

The gene calls are TRBV11-2 and TRBJ2-2; D is possibly TRBD1 (5 bases). This CDR3 has 15 residues. Between the trimmed V and J ends, which lost 0 bases and 3 bases, there was a span of 8 bases. The germline V gene encodes CDR1 SGHAT and CDR2 FQNNGV. The DNA for the CDR3 is TGTGCCAGCAGCTTAGATCTGACAGACACCGGGGAGCTGTTTTTT. It translates to CASSLDLTDTGELFF. Supplemented by reference TRBV11-2 and TRBJ2-2, the full variable domain reads EAGVAQSPRYKIIEKRQSVAFWCNPISGHATLYWYQQILGQGPKLLIQFQNNGVVDDSQLPKDRFSAERLKGVDSTLKIQPAKLEDSAVYLCASSLDLTDTGELFFGEGSRLTVL.

The chain is built from TRBV18 and TRBJ2-5; D unresolved. The germline V and J ends were trimmed by 3 bases and 2 bases, with 10 bases remaining between them. This CDR3 comprises 14 residues. Germline CDR1 KGHSH, CDR2 LQKENI. CDR3 loop: CASSPGRAQETQYF. The CDR3 DNA follows: TGTGCCAGCTCACCGGGTCGGGCGCAAGAGACCCAGTACTTC.